This paragraph reports one TCR beta chain. Antigen: not known. CDR1 is MNHEY and CDR2 is SVGEGT in the germline V gene. CDR3 length: 13 amino acids. Trimming cost V 4 bases and J 8 bases, with 14 bases left between them. The data derive from a study of blood T cells in healthy people across ages. The study, taken as a whole, reports: There were more naive CD4+ cells and higher diversity in long-lived donors than in aged donors. Roughly linearly, TCR beta diversity per million T cells fell as age increased.

Using a J-beta primer mix together with a sample-barcoded 5' primer, a second PCR was run for roughly 6 to 11 cycles. Every individual sample yielded 2.5 million or more paired-end reads (each containing CDR3). TCRdb ran MiXCR on the 5' RACE reads and lists one entry per CDR3 protein. Of about 830,000 distinct CDR3 sequences listed, 58% are singletons. The receptor was derived from a man aged 25-45 years in good health. The rearrangement uses TRBV6-2 or TRBV6-3 and TRBJ1-2; TRBD1 might be the D (5 bases). Material: blood. Written as DNA, the CDR3 is TGTGCCAGCAGTTCTACCGGGACTCCAGGCTACACCTTC. Amino acids: CASSSTGTPGYTF.